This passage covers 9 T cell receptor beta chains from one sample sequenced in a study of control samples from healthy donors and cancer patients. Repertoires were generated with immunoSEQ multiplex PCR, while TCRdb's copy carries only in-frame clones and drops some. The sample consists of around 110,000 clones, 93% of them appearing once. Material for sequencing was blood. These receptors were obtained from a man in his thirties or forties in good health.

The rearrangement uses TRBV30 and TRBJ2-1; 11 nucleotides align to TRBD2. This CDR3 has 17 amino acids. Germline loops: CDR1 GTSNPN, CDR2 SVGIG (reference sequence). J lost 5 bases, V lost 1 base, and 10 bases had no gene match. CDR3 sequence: CAWSGPLAGGRDNEQFF. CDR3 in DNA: TGTGCCTGGAGTGGGCCTTTAGCGGGGGGGCGAGACAATGAGCAGTTCTTC.

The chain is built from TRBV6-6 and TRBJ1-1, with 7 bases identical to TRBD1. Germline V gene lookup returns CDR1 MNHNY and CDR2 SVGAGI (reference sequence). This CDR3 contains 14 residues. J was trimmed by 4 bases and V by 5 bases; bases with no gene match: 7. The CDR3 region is CASSPRGQVTEAFF. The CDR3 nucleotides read TGTGCCAGCAGTCCGAGGGGGCAGGTCACTGAAGCTTTCTTT.

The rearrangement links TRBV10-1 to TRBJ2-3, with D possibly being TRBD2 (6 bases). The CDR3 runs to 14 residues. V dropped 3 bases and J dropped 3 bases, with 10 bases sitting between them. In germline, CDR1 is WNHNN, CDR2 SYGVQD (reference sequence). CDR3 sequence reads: CASSDAGWTDTQYF. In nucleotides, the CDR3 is TGCGCCAGCAGTGATGCGGGGTGGACAGATACGCAGTATTTT.

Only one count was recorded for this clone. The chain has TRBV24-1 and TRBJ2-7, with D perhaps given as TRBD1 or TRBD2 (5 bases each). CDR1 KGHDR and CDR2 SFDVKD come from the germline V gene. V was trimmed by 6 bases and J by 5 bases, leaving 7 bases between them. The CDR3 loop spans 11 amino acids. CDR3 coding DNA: TGTGCCACCAGTTTGGGGGACGAGCAGTACTTC. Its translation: CATSLGDEQYF.

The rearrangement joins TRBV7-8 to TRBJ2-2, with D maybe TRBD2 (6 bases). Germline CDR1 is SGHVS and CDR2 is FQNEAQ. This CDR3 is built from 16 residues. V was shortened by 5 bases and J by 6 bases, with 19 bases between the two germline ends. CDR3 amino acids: CASSLRLVGGAGELFF. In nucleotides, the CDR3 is TGTGCCAGCAGCCTCCGACTAGTGGGTGGCGCCGGGGAGCTGTTTTTT.

DNA of the CDR3: TGTGCCAGCAGCCCCAGGACAGCCAAAAGCTCCTACGAGCAGTACTTC. Amino acid sequence: CASSPRTAKSSYEQYF. The gene calls are TRBV27 and TRBJ2-7; D might be TRBD1 (6 bases). The CDR3 covers 16 residues. The germline CDR1 and CDR2 sequences are MNHEY and SMNVEV (reference sequence). Trimming stripped 6 bases from V and 0 bases from J, with 18 bases between.

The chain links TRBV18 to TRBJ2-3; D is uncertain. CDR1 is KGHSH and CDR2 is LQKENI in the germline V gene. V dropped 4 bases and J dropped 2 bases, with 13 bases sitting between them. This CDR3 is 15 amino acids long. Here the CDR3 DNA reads TGTGCCAGCTCACAGTCTCCGGGTTCCACAGATACGCAGTATTTT. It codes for CASSQSPGSTDTQYF.

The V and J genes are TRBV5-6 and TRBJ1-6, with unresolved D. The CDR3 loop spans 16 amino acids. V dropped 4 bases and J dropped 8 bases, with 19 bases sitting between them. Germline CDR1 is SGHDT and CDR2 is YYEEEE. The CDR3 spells CASSRENAWQDSPLHF. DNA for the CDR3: TGTGCCAGCAGCCGTGAAAACGCCTGGCAGGATTCACCCCTCCACTTT.

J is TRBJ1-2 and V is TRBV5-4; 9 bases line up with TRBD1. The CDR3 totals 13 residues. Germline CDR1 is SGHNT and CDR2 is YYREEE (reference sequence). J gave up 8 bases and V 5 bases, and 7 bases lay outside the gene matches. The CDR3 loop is CASRRTGDGGYTF. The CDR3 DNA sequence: TGTGCCAGCAGAAGGACAGGGGACGGGGGCTACACCTTC.